This T cell receptor (beta chain) was recorded in a study of cytotoxic CD8 clonotypes in ibrutinib-treated CLL. Overall study findings and caveats: Starting clonality was above that of age-matched healthy donors and tracked circulating CD8+ T-cell counts. Sampling times differed between sustained-remission and progressing patients.

Method: immunoSEQ multiplex PCR; TCRdb's copy keeps in-frame clones and lacks some. The sample holds approximately 190,000 clones, 70% seen once. CDR1 is GTSNPN, CDR2 SVGIG, per germline (reference sequence). The V gene lost 1 base and the J gene lost 4 bases, with 2 bases spanning the gap. The CDR3 runs 12 residues. In the case of this clone: The antigen remains unidentified.

The sequences come from PBMCs, collected after 12 months of ibrutinib treatment. This clonotype was sampled from a human donor with chronic lymphocytic leukemia. This chain uses TRBV30 with TRBJ2-6; D is uncertain. CDR3 sequence reads: CAWSGGANVLTF. DNA of the CDR3: TGTGCCTGGAGTGGCGGGGCCAACGTCCTGACTTTC.